Listed here are 5 T cell receptor beta chains from one sample, sequenced in a study of T cell responses to AZD1222 COVID-19 vaccine. Profiled with immunoSEQ multiplex PCR; TCRdb holds only in-frame clones, not every one. The data hold more than 100,000 clones, with over 85% observed a single time. The source material was peripheral blood, sampled on day 0 of AZD1222 vaccination. These receptors originate from an adult in good health.

This rearrangement joins TRBV30 to TRBJ2-1; tentatively, D is TRBD2 (5 bases). Germline lookup yields CDR1 GTSNPN and CDR2 SVGIG (reference sequence). V was shortened by 0 bases and J by 9 bases, with 9 bases between the two germline ends. The CDR3 runs to 12 residues. CDR3 in amino acids: CAWSVSGLEQFF. The CDR3 DNA is TGTGCCTGGAGTGTATCCGGACTTGAGCAGTTCTTC.

The genes are TRBV11-3 and TRBJ1-6; no reliable D call. The CDR3 loop spans 13 amino acids. Germline V gene sequence: CDR1 SGHNT, CDR2 YENEEA. V was clipped by 6 bases and J by 7 bases, with 10 bases between them. The CDR3 protein is CASSAAENSPLHF. The CDR3 bases are TGTGCCAGCAGTGCGGCGGAGAATTCACCCCTCCACTTT.

The V gene is TRBV6-5, the J gene TRBJ1-2; no clear D. The V end was cut by 8 bases, the J end by 1 base, with 11 bases between. Germline loops: CDR1 MNHEY, CDR2 SVGAGI. The CDR3 runs to 13 residues. Here the CDR3 reads CASSVIVNYGYTF. The CDR3 DNA is TGTGCCAGCTCGGTCATAGTTAACTATGGCTACACCTTC.

This chain connects TRBV2 to TRBJ1-6; D gene uncertain. The germline V gene has CDR1 SNHLY and CDR2 FYNNEI. V was shortened by 2 bases and J by 5 bases, with 1 base between the two germline ends. This CDR3 spans 12 amino acids. The CDR3 bases are TGTGCCAGCAGTGAACATAATTCACCCCTCCACTTT. Translation: CASSEHNSPLHF.

This chain links TRBV2 with TRBJ1-5; a weak D match, TRBD1 (5 bases). Trimming pared 9 bases from V and 3 bases from J, leaving 12 bases between. Germline values: CDR1 SNHLY, CDR2 FYNNEI. The CDR3 spans 13 residues. CDR3 residues: CASMTENNQPQHF. The CDR3 DNA follows: TGTGCCAGTATGACAGAGAACAATCAGCCCCAGCATTTT.